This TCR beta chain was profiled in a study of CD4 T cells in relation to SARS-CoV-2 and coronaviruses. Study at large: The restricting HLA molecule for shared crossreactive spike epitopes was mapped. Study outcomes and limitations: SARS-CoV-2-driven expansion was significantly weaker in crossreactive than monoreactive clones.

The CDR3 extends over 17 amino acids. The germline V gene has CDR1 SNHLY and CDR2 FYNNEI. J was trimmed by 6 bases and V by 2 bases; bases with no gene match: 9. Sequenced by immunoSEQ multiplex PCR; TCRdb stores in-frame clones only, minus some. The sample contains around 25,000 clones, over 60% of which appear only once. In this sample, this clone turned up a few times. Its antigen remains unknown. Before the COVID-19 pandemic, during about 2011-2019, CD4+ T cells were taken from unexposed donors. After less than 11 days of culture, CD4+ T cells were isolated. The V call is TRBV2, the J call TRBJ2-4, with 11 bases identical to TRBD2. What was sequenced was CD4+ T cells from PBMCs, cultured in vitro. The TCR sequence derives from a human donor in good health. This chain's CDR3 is CASSELLAGAGGNIQYF. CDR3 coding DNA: TGTGCCAGCAGTGAATTACTAGCGGGGGCCGGGGGAAACATTCAGTACTTC.